This T cell receptor beta chain was profiled in a study of shared clonotypes between healthy human individuals. Everyone who donated was a Caucasian adult who lived in Nashville, Tennessee. TCRdb keeps only in-frame clones here, not all; method: immunoSEQ multiplex PCR. The sample lists hundreds of thousands of clones, 74% occurring once. The ends lost 6 bases at V and 1 base at J; junction bases unmatched: 4. Germline values: CDR1 KGHSH, CDR2 LQKENI. The CDR3 totals 15 residues. The chain carries TRBV18 and TRBJ2-3; 10 positions match TRBD2. The sequencing sample was made of memory CD4+ T cells sorted from blood. Subset described: CD45RA-negative fraction. The receptor comes from a woman aged 30 to 39 in good health. Here the CDR3 DNA reads TGTGCCAGCTCGCTAGCGGGAGCGCGCACAGATACGCAGTATTTT. Translated: CASSLAGARTDTQYF.